This TCR beta chain was observed in a study of blood T cell repertoires in COVID-19. Looking at the study overall: PBMCs, B-cell-depleted T cells, or T cells were the source of the cDNA or gDNA that made up the material.

Some clones are missing from TCRdb's copy, which holds only in-frame ones; the method was immunoSEQ multiplex PCR. In the table there are fewer than 140,000 clones, over 70% of which are singletons. Germline lookup yields CDR1 SNHLY and CDR2 FYNNEI. V lost 4 bases to trimming and J lost 3 bases, with 6 bases between them. This CDR3 contains 12 residues. This clone was seen only once. The rearrangement uses TRBV2 and TRBJ1-2, with D perhaps matching TRBD1 (5 bases). The clonotype originates from a human donor with acute or convalescent COVID-19. The donor label of this sample is uncertain. What was sequenced was peripheral blood. The CDR3 spells CASSVQDYGYTF. CDR3 in DNA: TGTGCCAGCAGTGTACAGGACTATGGCTACACCTTC.